Presented here are 22 T cell receptor beta chains from one specimen sequenced in a study of Graves' ophthalmopathy and Graves' hyperthyroidism listed by TCRdb under 2018. Data came from an Illumina HiSeq 2000. For repertoire sequencing, TCR beta CDR3 regions were amplified from RNA transcripts. The first round of RT-PCR was done with HTBI primers and the Qiagen OneStep RT-PCR kit, and was followed by a second round of multiplex PCR, then size selection and purification. TCRdb trimmed the raw reads at Q25, called clones with MiXCR and kept productive beta chains. Rows are combined by CDR3 protein, so each entry shows the most common genes and DNA. This sample has some 380,000 distinct CDR3 sequences in its table, and 15% of those were observed once. The ten biggest clones cover about 7.3% of the sample. The sequencing input was peripheral blood. These receptors were obtained from a woman aged 18-29 years with stable Graves' hyperthyroidism. Donor details come from another sample of the same person, matched by shared clones.

This clonotype was seen a handful of times. This chain links TRBV25-1 with TRBJ2-7; a possible D gene is TRBD1 (7 bases). There are 16 residues in the CDR3. Germline V gene sequence: CDR1 MGHDK, CDR2 SYGVNS. V lost 4 bases to trimming and J lost 3 bases, with 19 bases between them. The CDR3: CASSGPGGWGIYEQYF. The DNA for the CDR3 is TGTGCCAGCAGTGGCCCAGGGGGGTGGGGGATCTACGAGCAGTACTTC.

The chain uses TRBV13 and TRBJ1-3, with TRBD1 matching 12 bases. The germline V gene has CDR1 PRHDT and CDR2 FYEKMQ (reference sequence). This CDR3 spans 17 amino acids. With V trimmed by 5 bases and J by 3 bases, 8 bases remained unmatched. The CDR3 DNA reads TGTGCCAGCAGCCCTCCGGGACAGGGGGCAAGTGGAAACACCATATATTTT. Its protein is CASSPPGQGASGNTIYF.

Many counts were recorded for this clonotype. The V gene is TRBV7-3, the J gene TRBJ1-1; D unclear. This CDR3 is 13 amino acids long. Germline V gene data show CDR1 as SGHTA and CDR2 as FQGTGA. The V and J ends lost 0 bases and 4 bases respectively, with 6 bases between them. The CDR3 sequence: CASSLTKGTEAFF. CDR3 bases: TGTGCCAGCAGCTTAACCAAAGGCACTGAAGCTTTCTTT. Supplemented by reference TRBV7-3 and TRBJ1-1, the full variable domain reads GAGVSQTPSNKVTEKGKYVELRCDPISGHTALYWYRQSLGQGPEFLIYFQGTGAADDSGLPNDRFFAVRPEGSVSTLKIQRTERGDSAVYLCASSLTKGTEAFFGQGTRLTVV.

This clonotype occurred many times. V usage is TRBV7-2 and J usage is TRBJ1-6; D is perhaps TRBD1 (6 bases). The CDR3 runs 14 residues. Germline values: CDR1 SGHTA, CDR2 FQGNSA. Trimming stripped 2 bases from V and 9 bases from J, with 11 bases between. The CDR3: CASSLRGRSSPLHF. In DNA form, the CDR3 reads TGTGCCAGCAGCTTAAGGGGGAGGAGTTCACCCCTCCACTTT.

The sample holds many counts of this clonotype. The gene calls are TRBV11-3 and TRBJ2-7; TRBD1 is a possible D gene (6 bases). There are 16 residues in the CDR3. Trimming stripped 5 bases from V and 2 bases from J, with 19 bases between. From germline, CDR1 is SGHNT and CDR2 YENEEA. The CDR3 coding sequence is TGTGCCAGCAGCATCCTTCCGACAGGAGTTCCCTACGAGCAGTACTTC. The encoded protein is CASSILPTGVPYEQYF.

This clonotype was detected many times. This sequence joins TRBV4-1 and TRBJ1-1; tentatively, D is TRBD1 (6 bases). V shed 1 base and J shed 4 bases, with 13 bases lying between them. This CDR3 spans 15 amino acids. Germline CDR1 reads MGHRA; CDR2 reads YSYEKL. CDR3 nucleotide sequence: TGCGCCAGCAGCCAAGTTGGGGGGCGCGGCACTGAAGCTTTCTTT. Its protein product is CASSQVGGRGTEAFF.

There are many counts of this clonotype. The V call is TRBV7-2, the J call TRBJ2-2; TRBD1 matches at 7 bases. The CDR3 spans 15 residues. V lost 4 bases and J lost 2; bases outside the gene matches: 4. Looked up from germline, CDR1 is SGHTA and CDR2 is FQGNSA. The CDR3 loop is CASSSTGFNTGELFF. The CDR3 DNA is TGTGCCAGCAGCTCGACAGGGTTCAACACCGGGGAGCTGTTTTTT.

Comment on this clonotype: Lacking the conserved final phenylalanine or tryptophan, this CDR3 likely reflects a read error. The DNA is omitted, as the CDR3 cannot be located on it reliably, and the CDR3 follows TCRdb's listing. The chain links TRBV6-5 to TRBJ2-5; TRBD1, the table's D call, was not compared with the DNA. Germline V gene lookup returns CDR1 MNHEY and CDR2 SVGAGI. A total of 14 residues make up the CDR3, ends included. The CDR3 is CASSLQGFQETEYL.

This clonotype was counted at least ten times. The chain joins TRBV12-3 or TRBV12-4 to TRBJ1-2; a possible D gene is TRBD1 (6 bases). The CDR3 loop spans 13 amino acids. Trimming stripped 5 bases from V and 8 bases from J, with 15 bases between. CDR3 coding DNA: TGTGCCAGCAGTCTTCCGGGGGCGGCGGGCTACACCTTC. Its translation is CASSLPGAAGYTF.

The chain is built from TRBV6-5 and TRBJ2-7; TRBD1 matches 8 bases. Germline lookup yields CDR1 MNHEY and CDR2 SVGAGI. This CDR3 is 15 amino acids long. The V gene end was trimmed by 4 bases and the J gene end by 2 bases; junction bases not matched to a gene: 7. CDR3 coding DNA: TGTGCCAGCAGTTTAGCAGGGGGCGCGCCCTACGAGCAGTACTTC. Its translation is CASSLAGGAPYEQYF.

As to this clonotype: Mismatch with germline at one junction end may stem from a read error. The rearrangement links TRBV5-1 to TRBJ1-6; D not certain. CDR3 length equals 13 residues. Germline V gives CDR1 SGHRS, CDR2 YFSETQ. This CDR3 reads CASSKGAGSPFHF. The DNA of the CDR3 is TGCGCCAGCAGCAAGGGTGCCGGGTCACCCTTCCACTTT.

This clonotype was recorded many times. The chain uses TRBV6-2 or TRBV6-3 and TRBJ1-6; the D is unclear. CDR3 length: 11 amino acids. Germline V gene data show CDR1 as MNHEY and CDR2 as SVGEGT. V lost 6 bases, J lost 14 bases, and 11 bases lay in between. This CDR3 reads CASRGRDALHF. As DNA, the CDR3 is TGTGCCAGCAGGGGCCGGGATGCCCTCCACTTT.

The chain employs TRBV11-2 and TRBJ1-1; the match to TRBD1 covers 7 bases. This CDR3 comprises 11 residues. With 7 bases clipped from V and 7 bases from J, the junction kept 3 bases outside the gene matches. From germline, CDR1 is SGHAT and CDR2 FQNNGV. CDR3 coding DNA: TGTGCCAGCACCGGGACAGATGAAGCTTTCTTT. Translated: CASTGTDEAFF.

This clonotype was counted at least ten times. The V gene is TRBV6-1, the J gene TRBJ2-2, with D possibly being TRBD2 (5 bases). Between the trimmed V and J ends, which lost 10 bases and 7 bases, there was a span of 10 bases. Germline V gives CDR1 MNHNS, CDR2 SASEGT. CDR3 length equals 11 residues. The CDR3 region has the DNA TGTGCCAACTCCCGGGGCGGGGAGCTGTTTTTT. Amino acids: CANSRGGELFF.

V usage is TRBV11-2 and J usage is TRBJ2-7; the match to TRBD2 covers 7 bases. V trimming: 5 bases; J trimming: 0 bases; junction bases outside the gene matches: 7. This CDR3 spans 15 amino acids. Germline V gene lookup returns CDR1 SGHAT and CDR2 FQNNGV. CDR3 nucleotide sequence: TGTGCCAGCAGCGTTACTAGCGAACCCTCCTACGAGCAGTACTTC. It yields the protein CASSVTSEPSYEQYF. The whole variable domain, remainder taken from reference TRBV11-2 and TRBJ2-7, is EAGVAQSPRYKIIEKRQSVAFWCNPISGHATLYWYQQILGQGPKLLIQFQNNGVVDDSQLPKDRFSAERLKGVDSTLKIQPAKLEDSAVYLCASSVTSEPSYEQYFGPGTRLTVT.

This clonotype was observed many times. This rearrangement joins TRBV20-1 to TRBJ1-1; possibly TRBD1 for D (6 bases). Germline-derived CDR1 and CDR2 are DFQATT and SNEGSKA (reference sequence). V was shortened by 3 bases and J by 5 bases, with 13 bases between the two germline ends. The CDR3 is made up of 13 amino acids. The CDR3 is CSARWGARTEAFF. The CDR3 nucleotides are TGCAGTGCTAGGTGGGGGGCCCGAACTGAAGCTTTCTTT.

This clonotype was counted ten times or more. The V call is TRBV6-2 or TRBV6-3, the J call TRBJ1-6; D is ambiguous. This CDR3 region has 14 residues. V was cut by 5 bases and J by 5 bases, with 10 bases left in between. CDR1 and CDR2 from the germline V gene are MNHEY and SVGEGT. The CDR3 nucleotides read TGTGCCAGCAGTCTCCGACCGCATAATTCACCCCTCCACTTT. This translates into CASSLRPHNSPLHF.

This clonotype was seen many times. The CDR3 DNA sequence: TGTGCCAGCAGTCGAGGGGAATCCCACGAGCAGTACTTC. It encodes CASSRGESHEQYF. The V call is TRBV6-5, the J call TRBJ2-7; possibly TRBD1 or TRBD2 for D (5 bases each). The CDR3 runs to 13 residues. The germline V gene encodes CDR1 MNHEY and CDR2 SVGAGI. V was cut by 5 bases and J by 5 bases, with 13 bases left in between.

This clonotype appeared many times. This chain connects TRBV4-2 to TRBJ2-6, with D perhaps assigned TRBD1 or TRBD2 (5 bases each). The CDR3 runs to 18 residues. Germline values: CDR1 LGHNA, CDR2 YNFKEQ. With 0 bases removed from V and 1 base from J, the gap between germline ends came to 13 bases. In DNA form, the CDR3 reads TGTGCCAGCAGCCAAGAAGCCGGGACGCTGTCTGGGGCCAACGTCCTGACTTTC. Translating gives CASSQEAGTLSGANVLTF.

This clonotype was counted at least ten times. The gene calls are TRBV6-5 and TRBJ1-1; D call uncertain. The V end lost 1 base, the J end lost 1 base, and 4 bases lay between the germline ends. The germline V gene has CDR1 MNHEY and CDR2 SVGAGI. This CDR3 comprises 13 residues. The CDR3: CASSYYTNTEAFF. DNA of the CDR3: TGTGCCAGCAGTTACTACACGAACACTGAAGCTTTCTTT.

This clonotype came up many times. The chain recombines TRBV6-2 or TRBV6-3 with TRBJ2-2; no firm D call. V was trimmed by 4 bases and J by 4 bases, leaving 16 bases between them. The CDR3 sequence is 16 residues long. Germline V CDR1 and CDR2: MNHEY, SVGEGT. The CDR3 DNA follows: TGTGCCAGCAGTTTTAGATCCGTCTCGGGCACCGGGGAGCTGTTTTTT. This codes for CASSFRSVSGTGELFF.

V gene TRBV2 combines with J gene TRBJ2-6; D is unresolved. The ends were cut back, 7 bases at V and 2 bases at J, with 18 bases in the middle. The length of the CDR3 is 17 residues. Germline V gives CDR1 SNHLY, CDR2 FYNNEI. The CDR3 sequence is CASKPLPSAAGANVLTF. The CDR3 DNA is TGTGCCAGCAAACCTTTACCCTCCGCGGCTGGGGCCAACGTCCTGACTTTC.